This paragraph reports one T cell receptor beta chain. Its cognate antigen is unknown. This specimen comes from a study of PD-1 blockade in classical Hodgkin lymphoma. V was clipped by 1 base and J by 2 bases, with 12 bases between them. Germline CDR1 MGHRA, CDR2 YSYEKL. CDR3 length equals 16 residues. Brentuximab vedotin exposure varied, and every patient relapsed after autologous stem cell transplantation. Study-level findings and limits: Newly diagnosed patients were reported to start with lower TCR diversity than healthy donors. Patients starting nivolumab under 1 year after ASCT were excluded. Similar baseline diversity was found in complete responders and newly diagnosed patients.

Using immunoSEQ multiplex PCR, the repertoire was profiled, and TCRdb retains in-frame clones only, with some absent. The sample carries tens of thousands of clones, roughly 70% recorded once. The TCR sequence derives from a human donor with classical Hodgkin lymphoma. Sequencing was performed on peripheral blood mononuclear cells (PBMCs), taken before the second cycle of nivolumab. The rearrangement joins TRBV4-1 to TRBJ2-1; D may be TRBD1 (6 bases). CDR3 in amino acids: CASSQATGIPYNEQFF. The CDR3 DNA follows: TGCGCCAGCAGCCAAGCCACAGGGATTCCCTACAATGAGCAGTTCTTC.